These T cell receptor beta chains were read from a single sample in a study of blood T cell repertoires in COVID-19. Here immunoSEQ multiplex PCR was the method, and the copy in TCRdb shows in-frame clones only, minus some. The sample includes 100,000 or so clones, 65% to 80% seen only once; the top ten take 20% to 25%. Sequencing was performed on peripheral blood. The receptors come from a man aged 70 or older with active or convalescent COVID-19. The CDR3 runs from the conserved cysteine through the conserved F or W. D genes are given only for firm matches. Expanded clones get a size class; other rows say once, few or many, or leave the size out.

D gene,clone size,J gene,V gene,CDR3 protein,CDR3 DNA
TRBD2,-,TRBJ2-3,TRBV3-1/TRBV3-2,CASSRWDSGQNTDTQYF,TGTGCCAGCAGCCGATGGGATAGCGGGCAAAACACAGATACGCAGTATTTT
-,-,TRBJ2-2,TRBV9,CASSRATGELFF,TGTGCCAGCTCTAGAGCAACCGGGGAGCTGTTTTTT
-,-,TRBJ1-1,TRBV28,CASSPRYTEAFF,TGTGCCAGCAGCCCCAGGTACACTGAAGCTTTCTTT
TRBD2,-,TRBJ2-1,TRBV19,CASSPPRALAAYNEQFF,TGTGCCAGTAGTCCTCCCCGGGCACTAGCGGCCTACAATGAGCAGTTCTTC
-,-,TRBJ1-2,TRBV30,CAWKQSRGYTF,TGTGCCTGGAAACAATCGCGGGGCTACACCTTC
TRBD1,-,TRBJ1-2,TRBV6-5,CATRPGQGTYGYTF,TGTGCCACCCGGCCGGGACAGGGAACTTATGGCTACACCTTC
-,-,TRBJ2-7,TRBV5-1,CASRRTQGRTYEQYF,TGCGCCAGCAGACGAACCCAGGGTAGAACCTACGAGCAGTACTTC
TRBD2,-,TRBJ2-3,TRBV10-1,CASSLAGDSDTQYF,TGCGCCAGCAGTCTAGCGGGGGACTCAGATACGCAGTATTTT
TRBD2,once,TRBJ2-5,TRBV19,CATLDRGLAGETQYF,TGTGCCACCCTGGACAGGGGACTAGCGGGAGAGACCCAGTACTTC
TRBD1,-,TRBJ2-1,TRBV5-8,CASSYDRGTNEQFF,TGTGCCAGCAGCTATGACAGGGGGACCAATGAGCAGTTCTTC
TRBD1,-,TRBJ2-3,TRBV5-8,CASSFRRTGPTDTQYF,TGTGCCAGCAGCTTTCGACGGACAGGCCCCACAGATACGCAGTATTTT
TRBD1,-,TRBJ1-1,TRBV28,CASSWDRVNTEAFF,TGTGCCAGCAGTTGGGACAGGGTGAACACTGAAGCTTTCTTT
-,-,TRBJ2-7,TRBV27,CASSLTFRLQQYF,TGTGCCAGCAGTTTAACTTTTCGTCTCCAGCAGTACTTC
-,-,TRBJ1-3,TRBV4-1,CASSLGGANTIYF,TGCGCCAGCAGCCTCGGGGGGGCCAACACCATATATTTT
-,-,TRBJ2-1,TRBV29-1,CSVDGTINNEQFF,TGCAGCGTTGACGGGACAATTAACAATGAGCAGTTCTTC
-,few,TRBJ2-1,TRBV19,CASSIDKGNEQFF,TGTGCCAGTAGTATAGATAAGGGGAATGAGCAGTTCTTC
-,few,TRBJ1-5,TRBV19,CASSILSRDQPQHF,TGTGCCAGTAGTATATTGTCGCGGGATCAGCCCCAGCATTTT
-,few,TRBJ1-6,TRBV9,CASSVVDRGRANSPLHF,TGTGCCAGCAGCGTCGTAGATAGGGGCAGGGCTAATTCACCCCTCCACTTT
-,-,TRBJ2-5,TRBV5-1,CASSLVAGDEETQYF,TGCGCCAGCAGCTTGGTGGCGGGTGATGAAGAGACCCAGTACTTC
TRBD1,-,TRBJ1-5,TRBV28,CASTSGQGNQPQHF,TGTGCCAGCACCTCGGGACAGGGGAATCAGCCCCAGCATTTT
TRBD2,-,TRBJ2-7,TRBV7-2,CASSLSGSEGEQYF,TGTGCCAGCAGCTTAAGCGGGAGTGAGGGCGAGCAGTACTTC
TRBD2,-,TRBJ2-2,TRBV2,CASSETSGGYGELFF,TGTGCCAGCAGTGAAACTAGCGGGGGGTACGGGGAGCTGTTTTTT
TRBD1,-,TRBJ1-1,TRBV19,CASSIDPTLPGQGNVTEAFF,TGTGCCAGTAGTATAGATCCAACCCTCCCGGGACAGGGGAATGTTACTGAAGCTTTCTTT
-,-,TRBJ2-1,TRBV15,CATSPRGDSYNEQFF,TGTGCCACCAGCCCTCGCGGGGACTCCTACAATGAGCAGTTCTTC
-,-,TRBJ2-3,TRBV5-1,CASSLLLGGDTQYF,TGCGCCAGCAGCTTGCTTCTAGGAGGAGATACGCAGTATTTT
TRBD1,-,TRBJ1-1,TRBV30,CAWSRPGTGRSTEAFF,TGTGCCTGGAGTCGTCCCGGGACAGGGAGGAGCACTGAAGCTTTCTTT
-,-,TRBJ2-7,TRBV2,CASRYYHEQYF,TGTGCCAGCAGATACTACCACGAGCAGTACTTC
-,-,TRBJ1-3,TRBV6-5,CASGGPRNGNTIYF,TGTGCCAGTGGAGGACCTCGCAACGGAAACACCATATATTTT
-,-,TRBJ1-6,TRBV13,CASSLETGGDSPLHF,TGTGCCAGCAGCTTAGAAACAGGTGGGGATTCACCCCTCCACTTT
TRBD2,-,TRBJ2-3,TRBV5-1,CASSLGGTSGSSDTQYF,TGCGCCAGCAGCTTGGGTGGGACTAGCGGGAGCTCAGATACGCAGTATTTT
-,once,TRBJ2-4,TRBV7-9,CASSLAERGKNIQYF,TGTGCCAGCAGCTTAGCGGAAAGGGGCAAAAACATTCAGTACTTC